The next 6 T cell receptor beta chains were all read from a single sample in a study of CD8+CD57+ T cells in acquired aplastic anemia. It was patients with CD8+CD57+ cell expansion by flow cytometry who were chosen for sequencing. Profiling of TCR beta VDJ combinations and CDR3 sequences used genomic DNA as template. TCRdb recomputed calls from the reads with MiXCR, one row per CDR3 protein. The table shows roughly 500,000 distinct CDR3 sequences, with under 40% occurring only once. The sequencing sample was made of sorted CD4+, CD8+, or CD8+CD57+ T cells (not recorded which) from PBMCs. Receptor source: a human donor with aplastic anemia.

This clonotype was detected a few times. This chain joins TRBV6-1 and TRBJ2-3; the match to TRBD2 covers 7 bases. This CDR3 has 17 amino acids. Trimming removed 5 bases from V and 1 base from J; junction bases left unmatched: 12. Germline V gene data show CDR1 as MNHNS and CDR2 as SASEGT. This chain's CDR3 is CASSTPWGRGGTDTQYF. The CDR3 coding sequence is TGTGCCAGCAGTACCCCTTGGGGACGGGGGGGCACAGATACGCAGTATTTT.

Remarks on this clonotype: Since a much larger clone is just one base distant, this may be a read error. The conserved final phenylalanine or tryptophan is absent from the CDR3, which likely points to a read error. The chain carries TRBV19 and TRBJ2-7, with a tentative D call TRBD2 (6 bases). The CDR3 contains 14 residues. The germline V gene encodes CDR1 LNHDA and CDR2 SQIVND (reference sequence). V was clipped by 3 bases and J by 2 bases, with 11 bases between them. The CDR3 DNA follows: TGTGCCAGTAGTATTCGTCTAGCGACCTACGAGCAGTACCTC. The encoded protein is CASSIRLATYEQYL.

With regard to this clonotype: A junction end diverges from the germline sequence, so it may reflect a read error. The V gene is TRBV9, the J gene TRBJ2-7; 7 bases map to TRBD2. Germline V lookup: CDR1 SGDLS, CDR2 YYNGEE. The CDR3 covers 14 residues. CDR3 region: CAISTSDTRVEQYF. In DNA, the CDR3 is TGTGCCATCAGCACTAGCGACACCCGGGTCGAGCAGTACTTC.

A remark on this clonotype: With a much larger clone just one base away, this may be a read error. It is likely a read error, because the conserved phenylalanine at the end of the CDR3 is missing. V gene TRBV10-3 combines with J gene TRBJ2-5; TRBD1 might be the D (5 bases). Looked up from germline, CDR1 is ENHRY and CDR2 is SYGVKD. V lost 4 bases, J lost 5 bases, and 20 bases lay in between. CDR3 size: 16 residues. CDR3 protein: CAISAEGAGRLETQYI. Written as DNA, the CDR3 is TGTGCCATCAGTGCTGAAGGGGCTGGACGTTTGGAGACCCAGTACATC.

V is TRBV20-1 and J is TRBJ1-1; 10 bases align to TRBD1. Germline V lookup: CDR1 DFQATT, CDR2 SNEGSKA (reference sequence). CDR3 length: 14 amino acids. V was clipped by 6 bases and J by 3 bases; unmatched bases: 7. CDR3 in DNA: TGCAGTGCCAAATGGGACAGGGGATACACTGAAGCTTTCTTT. Translated: CSAKWDRGYTEAFF.

The rearrangement links TRBV11-3 to TRBJ2-7; 9 bases align to TRBD1. The length of the CDR3 is 15 residues. Germline values: CDR1 SGHNT, CDR2 YENEEA. After removal of 5 bases from V and 5 bases from J, the junction contained 10 bases not matched to a gene. The CDR3 loop is CASSIGWDRDHEQYF. DNA of the CDR3: TGTGCCAGCAGCATAGGTTGGGACAGGGACCACGAGCAGTACTTC. The full variable domain, rest sourced from reference TRBV11-3 and TRBJ2-7, is EAGVVQSPRYKIIEKKQPVAFWCNPISGHNTLYWYLQNLGQGPELLIRYENEEAVDDSQLPKDRFSAERLKGVDSTLKIQPAELGDSAVYLCASSIGWDRDHEQYFGPGTRLTVT.